These T cell receptor beta chains were read from a single sample in a study of T cell responses to AZD1222 COVID-19 vaccine. Sequencing was performed with immunoSEQ multiplex PCR; in TCRdb, only in-frame clones are kept and a portion is missing. The sample yields tens of thousands of clones, about 91% seen once. This material consisted of peripheral blood, taken on day 0 of AZD1222 vaccination. The origin of the receptors is an adult in good health. Both conserved end residues are part of each CDR3. D genes are given only for firm matches. The listing skips clone size in some rows; elsewhere it reads once, few, many or a size class.

CDR3 protein | D gene | V gene | clone size
CASSMTGNLSPLHF | TRBD1 | TRBV27 | .
CASSSALNQPQHF | . | TRBV12-3/TRBV12-4 | .
CASSIRTGRGEKLFF | . | TRBV11-2 | .
CASSPSETEYGYTF | . | TRBV5-1 | .
CASSDKNGSPQHF | . | TRBV25-1 | .
CSVEADIPGRAFF | . | TRBV29-1 | .
CASSEIVETQYF | . | TRBV12-3/TRBV12-4 | .
CASTRDLRETQYF | . | TRBV28 | .
CASSLESMAETQYF | . | TRBV5-1 | .
CASSPLPGQGNWELFF | TRBD1 | TRBV18 | .
CASSSTGFGYTF | . | TRBV28 | few
CAISESAGGGNEKLFF | TRBD1 | TRBV10-3 | .
CASSVRGGLNTEAFF | . | TRBV5-1 | .
CASSLRQGAGYQPQHF | . | TRBV28 | .
CASGESGANVLTF | . | TRBV7-9 | .
CASSSTVDLNQPQHF | . | TRBV27 | .
CAWSVQKSPTDTQYF | . | TRBV30 | .
CATDEPGTAGNTIYF | TRBD1 | TRBV28 | .
CASSQDRGRWGEQFF | TRBD1 | TRBV14 | .
CASSRDRDEQYF | TRBD1 | TRBV5-1 | few
CASSYSTQGGFTDTQYF | . | TRBV6-2/TRBV6-3 | .
CASSSTPGGTNEQYF | TRBD2 | TRBV28 | .
CASSQDAGYADTQYF | . | TRBV14 | .
CASSQPGQPRRETQYF | TRBD1 | TRBV5-4 | .
CSGHTDTQYF | . | TRBV29-1 | .
CASTQTVIQRNEQFF | . | TRBV6-5 | .
CASSEKAADTQYF | . | TRBV3-1/TRBV3-2 | .
CASSARPGPEAEAFF | . | TRBV9 | .
CASNDGYYGYTF | . | TRBV9 | .
CAWSISWVNTEAFF | . | TRBV30 | .
CASSYRGGVNEQYF | TRBD2 | TRBV28 | once
CASSPPSGRKGTDTQYF | TRBD2 | TRBV7-9 | .
CASSPPTLAGGPTGELFF | . | TRBV27 | .
CASSMWRQETQYF | . | TRBV19 | .
CASSVGQVNEKLFF | . | TRBV9 | .
CASSLGGGASGGNIQYF | TRBD2 | TRBV5-1 | .
CASSPVYHRDRLLEETQYF | TRBD1 | TRBV7-9 | .
CASSELEGTYNEQFF | . | TRBV2 | .
CASSRVGGNQPQHF | . | TRBV23-1 | .
CASGDSGGRLYGYTF | TRBD1 | TRBV7-2 | .
CASSLDITEAFF | . | TRBV5-4 | .
CASSPRGQGAIQETQYF | TRBD1 | TRBV7-8 | .
CASSPFSAVYGYTF | . | TRBV19 | .
CASSGGQYEQYF | . | TRBV12-3/TRBV12-4 | .
CASSSRQAGAYEQYF | . | TRBV28 | .
CASSVGTGLKLFF | TRBD1 | TRBV5-1 | .
CASSYSSGGYSPLHF | TRBD1 | TRBV6-5 | .
CASRLLGARYGYTF | . | TRBV28 | .
CASRSPGQGGDEQYF | TRBD1 | TRBV6-5 | .
CASSEEGIVEPQHF | . | TRBV6-1 | .
CASSRGSLNEKLFF | . | TRBV27 | .
CAWSVPGPGANVLTF | . | TRBV30 | .
CASSTDSHEQFF | . | TRBV27 | .
CASSQEGGGQPQHF | . | TRBV4-1 | .
CASSGQGGDTQYF | TRBD1 | TRBV6-1 | .
CASSLALGAEAYEQYF | . | TRBV7-2 | .
CASSEVAGGYNEQFF | TRBD2 | TRBV2 | .
CASSPRSGGAAGHNEQFF | . | TRBV6-2/TRBV6-3 | .
CASHRGLSTDTQYF | TRBD1 | TRBV6-5 | .
CASSPRQGSSGNTIYF | TRBD1 | TRBV5-1 | .